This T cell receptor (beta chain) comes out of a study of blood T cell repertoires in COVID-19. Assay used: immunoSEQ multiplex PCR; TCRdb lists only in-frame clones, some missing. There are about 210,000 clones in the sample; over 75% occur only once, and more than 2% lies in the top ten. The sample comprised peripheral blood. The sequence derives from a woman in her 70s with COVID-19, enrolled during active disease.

The CDR3 loop reads CASTPFPSRNTEAFF. The CDR3, as DNA: TGCGCCAGCACCCCGTTTCCCTCCAGGAACACTGAAGCTTTCTTT. The V and J genes are TRBV5-1 and TRBJ1-1; D is unclear. The length of the CDR3 is 15 residues. Germline V gene lookup returns CDR1 SGHRS and CDR2 YFSETQ. Trimming removed 6 bases from V and 1 base from J, with 16 bases in between.